This T cell receptor beta chain was sequenced during a study of OX40 agonist ivuxolimab in advanced cancers. Study-level background: Patients treated during dose escalation were battling hepatocellular carcinoma, melanoma, renal cell or head and neck cancer.

Clones were sequenced by immunoSEQ multiplex PCR, and TCRdb holds only the in-frame ones, with some missing. The data show about 54,000 clones, 84% seen once. Germline V lookup: CDR1 MNHEY, CDR2 SVGAGI. Trimming cost V 3 bases and J 9 bases, with 12 bases left between them. The CDR3 extends over 13 amino acids. The chain carries TRBV6-5 and TRBJ2-1; D remains unclear. The starting material was CD4+ or CD8+ T cells sorted from blood, obtained in a trial of the OX40 agonist ivuxolimab. The TCR comes from an adult with an advanced solid tumor such as melanoma, head and neck, liver or kidney cancer. The CDR3 coding sequence is TGTGCCAGCAGTTATGCCGAAACGCTTGAGCAGTTCTTC. Protein sequence: CASSYAETLEQFF.